This T cell receptor (beta chain) was documented in a study of molecular identifiers for immune sequencing clone quantification. General observations from the study: Barcodes shared by identical TCR molecules could lead to underestimated sizes of highly expanded clones. Spiked Jurkat TCR RNA equivalent to one cell was reportedly detectable in approximately 980,000 naive cells.

Sorting was used to obtain naive CD8 T cells (CD8+CD4-CCR7+CD45RA+). TCRdb reprocessed the PCR reads via MiXCR and lists one record per CDR3 protein. The sample holds some 40,000 distinct CDR3 sequences, less than 20% seen once. With V trimmed by 5 bases and J by 10 bases, 13 bases remained unmatched. The CDR3 runs 15 residues. Germline V gene data show CDR1 as LGHNA and CDR2 as YSLEER. This clonotype was counted ten times or more. Antigen: not known. Material for sequencing was naive CD8+ T cells from blood, with Jurkat cell RNA spiked in. As for subset: FACS-sorted CD8+CD4-CCR7+CD45RA+ naive T cells. The sequence derives from a human donor in good health. Some libraries in this study had Jurkat cell RNA spiked in. The gene calls are TRBV4-3 and TRBJ2-1; 8 positions agree with TRBD2. DNA of the CDR3: TGCGCCAGCAGCTACACTAGCGGACTAACCACCGAGCAGTTCTTC. Its protein is CASSYTSGLTTEQFF.